These 4 T cell receptor beta chains share one sample of origin, sequenced in a study of early T cells in non-severe SARS-CoV-2 infection. Each CDR3 protein is one row after TCRdb ran MiXCR on the 5' RACE reads. Of roughly 27,000 distinct CDR3 sequences detected, about 5.5% appear once; the ten largest clones hold 11%. The sequencing input was whole blood. The receptors derive from an adult who was a healthcare worker with PCR-confirmed SARS-CoV-2 infection or an uninfected control (not recorded which).

Many counts were recorded for this clonotype. This sequence joins TRBV11-2 and TRBJ2-5; no firm D call. The length of the CDR3 is 13 residues. Trimming removed 5 bases from V and 3 bases from J, with 10 bases in between. CDR1 is SGHAT, CDR2 FQNNGV, per germline. In DNA form, the CDR3 reads TGTGCCAGCAGCACCCAATTGGAAGAGACCCAGTACTTC. Its translation: CASSTQLEETQYF.

This clonotype came up many times. The chain is built from TRBV28 and TRBJ1-5; D is unclear. V lost 4 bases, J lost 7 bases, and 8 bases lay in between. The CDR3 covers 12 residues. Germline V CDR1 and CDR2: MDHEN, SYDVKM. CDR3 in DNA: TGTGCCAGCAGTTCAGTATCCCAGCCCCAGCATTTT. Protein sequence: CASSSVSQPQHF. Full variable domain (remainder filled in from reference TRBV28 and TRBJ1-5): DVKVTQSSRYLVKRTGEKVFLECVQDMDHENMFWYRQDPGLGLRLIYFSYDVKMKEKGDIPEGYSVSREKKERFSLILESASTNQTSMYLCASSSVSQPQHFGDGTRLSIL.

This clonotype was observed many times. The chain employs TRBV29-1 and TRBJ2-3; D tentatively fits TRBD1 or TRBD2 (5 bases each). The V end lost 8 bases, the J end lost 4 bases, and 10 bases lay between the germline ends. The length of the CDR3 is 11 residues. From germline, CDR1 is SQVTM and CDR2 ANQGSEA. CDR3 sequence: CSFEGSDTQYF. The DNA of the CDR3 is TGCAGCTTCGAGGGGTCAGATACGCAGTATTTT.

This clonotype showed up just a few times. The chain links TRBV10-3 to TRBJ2-5; D gene ambiguous. V lost 3 bases, J lost 6 bases, and 11 bases lay in between. Germline CDR1 ENHRY, CDR2 SYGVKD. The CDR3 runs 13 residues. As DNA, the CDR3 is TGTGCCATCAGTGACGCTGGGCCGAAGACCCAGTACTTC. Translated: CAISDAGPKTQYF.